The rows below give T cell receptor beta chains drawn from one sample of a study of CD8 T cells in Susac syndrome. MiXCR, applied by TCRdb to the immunoSEQ multiplex PCR reads, yields one record per CDR3 protein. The sample has some 150,000 distinct CDR3 sequences; about 95% are singletons. The specimen sequenced was CD4+ T cells from PBMCs. All receptors come from a human donor with Susac syndrome. The CDR3 runs from the conserved cysteine through the conserved F or W. The order of the fields is D gene, V gene, J gene, clone size, CDR3 protein, CDR3 DNA. The D gene is left open where the match is weak. Not every row has a clone size; where given, it reads once, few, many or a size class.

>NA|TRBV27|TRBJ1-2|NA
CASSLREPPRIYGYTF
TGTGCCAGCAGTTTGAGGGAACCCCCAAGGATCTATGGCTACACCTTC
>NA|TRBV30|TRBJ1-1|NA
CAWSVRSLGDTEAFF
TGTGCCTGGAGCGTCAGGAGTTTGGGGGACACTGAAGCTTTCTTT
>TRBD2|TRBV10-3|TRBJ2-7|NA
CAISGASGGALNEQYF
TGTGCCATCAGTGGGGCTAGCGGGGGGGCCCTTAACGAGCAGTACTTC
>NA|TRBV29-1|TRBJ2-7|NA
CSVEVLSGGRQAYEQYF
TGCAGCGTTGAAGTATTATCCGGGGGGCGTCAGGCCTACGAGCAGTACTTC
>TRBD2|TRBV7-9|TRBJ2-1|NA
CATGTSGRGEQFF
TGTGCCACAGGGACTAGCGGGAGGGGTGAGCAGTTCTTC
>NA|TRBV24-1|TRBJ2-3|NA
CATSPSGSTDTQYF
TGTGCCACCAGTCCCTCCGGGAGCACAGATACGCAGTATTTT
>NA|TRBV12-3/TRBV12-4|TRBJ1-1|NA
CASSRTVGVTEAFF
TGTGCCAGCAGTCGGACGGTGGGCGTCACTGAAGCTTTCTTT
>TRBD2|TRBV2|TRBJ2-2|few
CASSPMGLVPLSEPAGELFF
TGTGCCAGCAGCCCTATGGGACTAGTTCCTTTGTCTGAGCCGGCCGGGGAGCTGTTTTTT
>NA|TRBV20-1|TRBJ1-2|NA
CSARDAGYGYTF
TGCAGTGCTAGAGATGCGGGGTATGGCTACACCTTC
>NA|TRBV20-1|TRBJ2-3|NA
CSALRDGSTDTQYF
TGCAGTGCTCTCCGGGACGGAAGCACAGATACGCAGTATTTT